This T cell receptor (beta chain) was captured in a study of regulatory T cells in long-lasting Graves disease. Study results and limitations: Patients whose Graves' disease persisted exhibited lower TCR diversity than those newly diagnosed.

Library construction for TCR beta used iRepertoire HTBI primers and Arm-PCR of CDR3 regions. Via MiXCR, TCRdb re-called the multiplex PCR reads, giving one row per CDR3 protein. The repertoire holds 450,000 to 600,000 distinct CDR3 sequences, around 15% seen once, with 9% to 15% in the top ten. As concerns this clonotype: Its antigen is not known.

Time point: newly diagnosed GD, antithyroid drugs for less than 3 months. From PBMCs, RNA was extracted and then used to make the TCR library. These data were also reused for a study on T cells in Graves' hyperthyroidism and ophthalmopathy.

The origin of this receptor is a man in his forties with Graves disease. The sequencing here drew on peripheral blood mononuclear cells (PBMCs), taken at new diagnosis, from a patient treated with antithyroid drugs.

DNA of the CDR3: TGTGCCAGCACCCTTAGCGGGGGGGCCTACAATGAGCAGTTCTTC. It yields the protein CASTLSGGAYNEQFF. The rearrangement joins TRBV27 to TRBJ2-1; TRBD2 matches 11 bases. J lost 2 bases, V lost 7 bases, and 4 bases had no gene match. Germline V CDR1 and CDR2: MNHEY, SMNVEV (reference sequence). The CDR3 spans 15 residues.